The 25 T cell receptor beta chains given below trace back to one sample, sequenced in a study of T cells in Graves' hyperthyroidism and ophthalmopathy. Authors of the study amplified TCR beta CDR3 regions from RNA transcripts. During a first-round RT-PCR of the TCR CDR3, the HTBI primer set was used. TCRdb redid the calling of the multiplex PCR reads with MiXCR, one entry per CDR3 protein. Of 560,000 or so distinct CDR3 sequences listed, around 20% are singletons. Sequenced material: blood. These receptors all come from a man in his forties with Graves' ophthalmopathy.

The chain combines TRBV20-1 with TRBJ2-7; 7 positions match TRBD1. V trimming: 6 bases; J trimming: 8 bases; junction bases outside the gene matches: 13. Germline CDR1 reads DFQATT; CDR2 reads SNEGSKA (reference sequence). The CDR3 loop spans 13 amino acids. CDR3: CSARQGRGEKQYF. CDR3 sequence (DNA): TGCAGTGCAAGACAGGGTCGTGGGGAGAAGCAGTACTTC.

About this clonotype: This may stem from a read error, because a much larger clone lies one nucleotide away. The gene calls are TRBV6-2 or TRBV6-3 and TRBJ2-3; either TRBD1 or TRBD2 may fit D (5 bases each). Germline lookup yields CDR1 MNHEY and CDR2 SVGEGT. With 2 bases removed from V and 1 base from J, the gap between germline ends came to 10 bases. This CDR3 has 15 residues. The CDR3 DNA reads TGTGCCAGCAGTTACCCCGGGGCGGGCACAGATACGCAGTATTTT. This translates into CASSYPGAGTDTQYF.

The rearrangement uses TRBV11-2 and TRBJ1-2; D is uncertain. The CDR3 consists of 14 residues. The ends were cut back, 0 bases at V and 8 bases at J, with 13 bases in the middle. The V gene's germline CDR1 is SGHAT and CDR2 FQNNGV. In DNA, the CDR3 is TGTGCCAGCAGCTTAGATTTCAGTCCGGGAGGCTACACCTTC. It encodes CASSLDFSPGGYTF.

This clonotype was recorded many times. The rearrangement links TRBV7-9 to TRBJ2-7; weak D call: TRBD1 (5 bases). Germline-derived CDR1 and CDR2 are SEHNR and FQNEAQ (reference sequence). This CDR3 comprises 18 residues. V lost 2 bases to trimming and J lost 2 bases, with 22 bases between them. The CDR3 reads CASSLWGGGVSSTYEQYF. The CDR3, as DNA: TGTGCCAGCAGCTTATGGGGCGGTGGCGTTAGTTCCACCTACGAGCAGTACTTC.

This clonotype was seen more than once but under ten times. The chain carries TRBV10-3 and TRBJ2-7; TRBD1 aligns across 7 bases. J was trimmed by 2 bases and V by 3 bases; bases with no gene match: 4. This CDR3 contains 14 residues. The germline gives CDR1 ENHRY, CDR2 SYGVKD. The CDR3 sequence: CAISDGTATYEQYF. CDR3 sequence (DNA): TGTGCCATCAGTGACGGGACAGCCACCTACGAGCAGTACTTC.

This clonotype occurred many times. This chain links TRBV30 with TRBJ2-3, with D tentatively TRBD2 (5 bases). Per the germline V gene, CDR1 is GTSNPN and CDR2 is SVGIG (reference sequence). This CDR3 has 12 residues. Trimming shortened V by 2 bases and J by 4 bases, and 7 bases separated the two germline ends. CDR3 in amino acids: CAWSSEADTQYF. CDR3 nucleotide sequence: TGTGCCTGGAGTTCGGAGGCAGATACGCAGTATTTT.

This clonotype was observed at least ten times. The V gene is TRBV3-1, the J gene TRBJ2-1; 9 bases line up with TRBD2. The CDR3 is 15 residues long. CDR1 is LGHDT, CDR2 YNNKEL, per germline (reference sequence). Losses at the gene ends were 1 base for V and 5 bases for J; bases not matched to a gene: 3. As DNA, the CDR3 is TGTGCCAGCAGCCAAGCATCTAGCGGGAACAATGAGCAGTTCTTC. This sequence encodes CASSQASSGNNEQFF.

This clonotype was seen at least ten times. In nucleotides, the CDR3 is TGTGCCAGCAGCTTAATCTGGGCAGGGTTAACCCAAGAGACCCAGTACTTC. Amino acid sequence: CASSLIWAGLTQETQYF. The chain links TRBV11-2 to TRBJ2-5, with D tentatively TRBD1 (5 bases). The CDR3 runs to 17 residues. CDR1 is SGHAT and CDR2 is FQNNGV in the germline V gene. Between the trimmed V and J ends, which lost 2 bases and 1 base, there was a span of 17 bases.

The rearrangement uses TRBV7-9 and TRBJ1-2, with D uncertain. Germline-derived CDR1 and CDR2 are SEHNR and FQNEAQ (reference sequence). Trimming removed 0 bases at V and 4 bases at J, with 9 bases between. The CDR3 has 14 residues. The CDR3: CASSLAGRSYGYTF. Here the CDR3 DNA reads TGTGCCAGCAGCTTAGCGGGAAGGTCCTATGGCTACACCTTC.

This clonotype was counted at least ten times. This chain links TRBV20-1 with TRBJ2-3; the match to TRBD2 covers 11 bases. J was trimmed by 4 bases and V by 0 bases; bases with no gene match: 9. The germline V gene encodes CDR1 DFQATT and CDR2 SNEGSKA (reference sequence). The CDR3 sequence is 17 residues long. The CDR3 bases are TGCAGTGCTAGAGACGCCGGACTAGCGGGCCGGGCAGATACGCAGTATTTT. It is translated as CSARDAGLAGRADTQYF.

The V gene is TRBV11-1, the J gene TRBJ2-1; 9 positions agree with TRBD1. This CDR3 is 15 amino acids long. Germline trimming cut 2 bases from V and 8 bases from J; bases unmatched to any gene: 7. Germline V gene data show CDR1 as SGHAT and CDR2 as FQDESV (reference sequence). CDR3 in DNA: TGTGCCAGCAGCTTACTGGGACAGGGACAGGATGAGCAGTTCTTC. Amino acid sequence: CASSLLGQGQDEQFF.

The chain employs TRBV3-1 and TRBJ2-3; no clear D. The germline V and J ends were trimmed by 1 base and 2 bases, with 13 bases remaining between them. Germline values: CDR1 LGHDT, CDR2 YNNKEL (reference sequence). This CDR3 is 16 amino acids long. The CDR3 nucleotides are TGTGCCAGCAGCCAAGGCAACAGTCTCCCCACAGATACGCAGTATTTT. It is translated as CASSQGNSLPTDTQYF.

In its sample, this clonotype was seen a few times. The chain uses TRBV12-3 or TRBV12-4 and TRBJ2-5, with 12 bases aligning to TRBD2. Trimming at V came to 4 bases and at J to 7 bases, leaving 7 bases not matched to a gene. CDR3 length: 15 amino acids. CDR3 in amino acids: CASSSGLAGKSTQYF. The CDR3 DNA reads TGTGCCAGCAGTTCCGGACTAGCGGGGAAGTCGACCCAGTACTTC.

This clonotype has at least ten counts. The V gene is TRBV20-1, the J gene TRBJ2-7; D gene unclear. Trimming took off 6 bases at V and 0 bases at J, with 18 bases between the two ends. The germline V gene has CDR1 DFQATT and CDR2 SNEGSKA (reference sequence). The CDR3 extends over 15 amino acids. CDR3 nucleotide sequence: TGCAGTGCCACCTCCGGGTCCCCTAGCTCCTACGAGCAGTACTTC. It translates to CSATSGSPSSYEQYF.

This clonotype was recorded a few times. The chain uses TRBV6-1 and TRBJ2-3, with 10 bases aligning to TRBD2. The CDR3 consists of 17 residues. CDR1 is MNHNS, CDR2 SASEGT, per germline. The trim removed 5 bases at V and 0 bases at J, leaving 8 bases unmatched. The CDR3 bases are TGTGCCAGCAGTTACAGCGGGGGGGCCAGGAGCACAGATACGCAGTATTTT. Its translation is CASSYSGGARSTDTQYF.

This clonotype has just a few counts. The chain uses TRBV30 and TRBJ2-5; 7 bases line up with TRBD2. The V and J ends lost 2 bases and 1 base, in that order; junction bases with no gene match: 7. The germline CDR1 and CDR2 sequences are GTSNPN and SVGIG (reference sequence). There are 15 residues in the CDR3. CDR3 sequence (DNA): TGTGCCTGGAGTCCGAACGGGGGGTCCCAAGAGACCCAGTACTTC. It specifies CAWSPNGGSQETQYF.

The chain couples TRBV10-3 to TRBJ2-1; possible D gene TRBD2, 5 bases. This CDR3 contains 13 residues. V shed 7 bases and J shed 6 bases, with 13 bases lying between them. CDR1 is ENHRY and CDR2 is SYGVKD in the germline V gene. The CDR3 sequence: CAIIPGYSNEQFF. CDR3 bases: TGTGCCATCATTCCGGGGTACTCCAATGAGCAGTTCTTC.

This rearrangement joins TRBV2 to TRBJ1-6; 9 nucleotides agree with TRBD1. V was clipped by 0 bases and J by 4 bases; unmatched bases: 13. CDR1 SNHLY and CDR2 FYNNEI come from the germline V gene. The CDR3 is 20 residues long. The DNA of the CDR3 is TGTGCCAGCAGTGAAGCGCTTCTGGACAGGGGTGACGCTTATAATTCACCCCTCCACTTT. Encoded protein: CASSEALLDRGDAYNSPLHF. Variable domain in full (rest from reference TRBV2 and TRBJ1-6): EPEVTQTPSHQVTQMGQEVILRCVPISNHLYFYWYRQILGQKVEFLVSFYNNEISEKSEIFDDQFSVERPDGSNFTLKIRSTKLEDSAMYFCASSEALLDRGDAYNSPLHFGNGTRLTVT.

This clonotype was counted ten times or more. Here the CDR3 DNA reads TGTGCCAGCAGCCCCGACAGGGACACCGGGGAGCTGTTTTTT. Its translation is CASSPDRDTGELFF. The chain employs TRBV11-1 and TRBJ2-2, with TRBD1 matching over 7 bases. With V trimmed by 5 bases and J by 3 bases, 3 bases remained unmatched. The V gene's germline CDR1 is SGHAT and CDR2 FQDESV (reference sequence). CDR3 length equals 14 residues.

The chain links TRBV4-2 to TRBJ1-1; no clear D gene. Germline CDR1 LGHNA, CDR2 YNFKEQ. CDR3 length: 17 amino acids. Trimming removed 0 bases at V and 0 bases at J, with 14 bases between. In DNA, the CDR3 is TGTGCCAGCAGCCAAGATCGGCCGGGGAGGATGAACACTGAAGCTTTCTTT. This encodes CASSQDRPGRMNTEAFF.

The chain is built from TRBV6-1 and TRBJ2-2; 7 bases agree with TRBD2. The CDR3 is 17 amino acids. V dropped 1 base and J dropped 1; count of bases not matched to a gene: 6. Germline V gene lookup returns CDR1 MNHNS and CDR2 SASEGT. The CDR3 nucleotides are TGTGCCAGCAGTGAAGTGTGGGGCGGGGGGAACACCGGGGAGCTGTTTTTT. Amino acid sequence: CASSEVWGGGNTGELFF.

The rearrangement links TRBV12-3 or TRBV12-4 to TRBJ2-1, with 10 bases that match TRBD1. The CDR3 extends over 17 amino acids. Unmatched junction bases numbered 14, after V lost 5 bases and J lost 7 bases. CDR3 in amino acids: CASSETGGRREGNEQFF. CDR3 nucleotide sequence: TGTGCCAGCAGTGAGACAGGGGGCCGGAGGGAGGGAAATGAGCAGTTCTTC.

The chain combines TRBV7-2 with TRBJ1-2; possible D gene TRBD1, 5 bases. CDR3 length: 14 amino acids. CDR1 and CDR2 (germline): SGHTA, FQGNSA. Trimming cost V 3 bases and J 8 bases, with 16 bases left between them. The CDR3 region has the DNA TGTGCCAGCAGCTTTCAGGGAGAGACTGGAGGCTACACCTTC. Encoded protein: CASSFQGETGGYTF.

The chain joins TRBV9 to TRBJ2-2; 15 nucleotides agree with TRBD2. The CDR3 runs to 17 residues. Looked up from germline, CDR1 is SGDLS and CDR2 is YYNGEE. The J segment lost 6 bases and the V segment lost 0 bases, leaving 3 bases of the junction unmatched. Written as DNA, the CDR3 is TGTGCCAGCAGCGTAGATCGGACTAGCGGGGGGGCCGGGGAGCTGTTTTTT. Protein product: CASSVDRTSGGAGELFF.

In its sample, this clonotype was seen many times. V is TRBV2 and J is TRBJ1-1, with 7 bases lining up with TRBD1. The CDR3 spans 14 residues. V shed 7 bases and J 4 bases; nucleotides not matched to a gene: 9. From germline, CDR1 is SNHLY and CDR2 FYNNEI. In nucleotides, the CDR3 is TGTGCCAGCAAGCTAGACAGGGCGAGCACTGAAGCTTTCTTT. Translated, it gives CASKLDRASTEAFF.